This T cell receptor (beta chain) was identified in a study of T cell responses to AZD1222 COVID-19 vaccine. Germline values: CDR1 LGHNT, CDR2 FRNRAP. Losses at the gene ends were 11 bases for V and 4 bases for J; bases not matched to a gene: 2. This CDR3 comprises 11 residues. General study points: Within unmutated variant regions lay the reported targets of nearly half of spike-specific TCRs. There were vaccine-associated CD4 TCRs across spike, dominant at 160-218 and 743-854.

About this clone itself: As yet, its antigen is unknown.

Clones were sequenced by immunoSEQ multiplex PCR, and TCRdb holds only the in-frame ones, with some missing. Here the sample spans 78,000 or so clones, about nine tenths being singletons. The chain uses TRBV12-5 and TRBJ2-1, with TRBD1 identical over 7 bases. Sequenced here: peripheral blood, sampled on day 0 of AZD1222 vaccination. The sequence came from an adult in good health. For the CDR3, the DNA is TGTGCTTTCAGGGGGTACAATGAGCAGTTCTTC. This sequence encodes CAFRGYNEQFF.